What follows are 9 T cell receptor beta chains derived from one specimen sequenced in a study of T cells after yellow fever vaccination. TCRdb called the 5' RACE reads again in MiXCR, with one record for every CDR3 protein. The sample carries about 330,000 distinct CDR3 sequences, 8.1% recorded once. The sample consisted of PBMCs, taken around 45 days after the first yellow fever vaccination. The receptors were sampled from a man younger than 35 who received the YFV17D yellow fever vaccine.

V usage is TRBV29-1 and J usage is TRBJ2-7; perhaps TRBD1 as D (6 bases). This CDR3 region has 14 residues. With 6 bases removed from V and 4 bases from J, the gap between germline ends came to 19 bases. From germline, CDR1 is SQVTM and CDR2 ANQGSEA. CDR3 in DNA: TGCAGCGTAACCTCCGCGACAGGTCTTTACGAGCAGTACTTC. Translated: CSVTSATGLYEQYF.

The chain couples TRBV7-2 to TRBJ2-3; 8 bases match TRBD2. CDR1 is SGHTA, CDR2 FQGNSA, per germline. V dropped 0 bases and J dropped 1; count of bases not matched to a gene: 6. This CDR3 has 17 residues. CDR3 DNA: TGTGCCAGCAGCTTAGCCATACTAGCGGCTGGCACAGATACGCAGTATTTT. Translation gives CASSLAILAAGTDTQYF.

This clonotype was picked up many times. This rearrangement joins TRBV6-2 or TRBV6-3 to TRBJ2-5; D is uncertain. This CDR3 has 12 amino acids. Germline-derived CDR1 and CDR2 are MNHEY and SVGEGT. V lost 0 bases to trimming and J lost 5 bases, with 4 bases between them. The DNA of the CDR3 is TGTGCCAGCAGTTACTCTAGGGAGACCCAGTACTTC. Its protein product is CASSYSRETQYF.

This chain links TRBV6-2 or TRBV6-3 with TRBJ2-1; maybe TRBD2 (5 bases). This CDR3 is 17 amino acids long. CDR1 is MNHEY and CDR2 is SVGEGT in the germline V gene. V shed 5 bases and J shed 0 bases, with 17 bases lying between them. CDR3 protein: CASSPLLGLSSYNEQFF. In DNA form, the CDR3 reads TGTGCCAGCAGTCCACTACTAGGGTTGAGCTCCTACAATGAGCAGTTCTTC.

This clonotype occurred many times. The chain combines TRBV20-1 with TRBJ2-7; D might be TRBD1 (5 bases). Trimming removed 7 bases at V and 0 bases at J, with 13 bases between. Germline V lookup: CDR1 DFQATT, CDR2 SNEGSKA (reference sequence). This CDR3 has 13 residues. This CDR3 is CSVKGSPSYEQYV. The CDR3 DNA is TGCAGTGTTAAGGGGTCTCCCTCCTACGAGCAGTACGTC.

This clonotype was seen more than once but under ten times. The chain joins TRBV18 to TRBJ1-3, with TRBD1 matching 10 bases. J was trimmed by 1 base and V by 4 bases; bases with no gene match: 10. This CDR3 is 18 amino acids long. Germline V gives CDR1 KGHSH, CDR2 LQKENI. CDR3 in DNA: TGTGCCAGCTCACGTGGAAGGACAGGGGGAATGTCTGGAAACACCATATATTTT. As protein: CASSRGRTGGMSGNTIYF.

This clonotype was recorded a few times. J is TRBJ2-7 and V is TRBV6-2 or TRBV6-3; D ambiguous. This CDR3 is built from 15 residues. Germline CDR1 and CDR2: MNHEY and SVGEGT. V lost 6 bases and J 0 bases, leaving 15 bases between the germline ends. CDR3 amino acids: CASSSAEKSSYEQYV. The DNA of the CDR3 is TGTGCCAGCAGCTCGGCAGAGAAGAGCTCCTACGAGCAGTACGTC.

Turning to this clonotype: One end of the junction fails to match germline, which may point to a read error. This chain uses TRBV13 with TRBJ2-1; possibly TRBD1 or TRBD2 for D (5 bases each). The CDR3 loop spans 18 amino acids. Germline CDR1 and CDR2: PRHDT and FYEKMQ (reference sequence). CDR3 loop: CTSCLTRDGYRGYNEQFF. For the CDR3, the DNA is TGTACCAGCTGCCTTACCCGGGACGGTTATAGAGGATACAATGAGCAGTTCTTC.

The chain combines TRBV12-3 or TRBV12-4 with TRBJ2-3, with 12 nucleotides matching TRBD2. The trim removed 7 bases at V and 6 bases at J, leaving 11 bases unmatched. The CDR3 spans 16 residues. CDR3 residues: CASTQTSGGLRDTQYF. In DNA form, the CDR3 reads TGTGCCAGCACCCAGACTAGCGGGGGATTGAGGGATACGCAGTATTTT.